This entry lists 10 T cell receptor beta chains sequenced from one sample in a study of beta chain features in type 1 diabetes (dated by TCRdb to 2017 to 2018). The library came from the immunoSEQ multiplex PCR assay. The entire amount of isolated RNA was reverse transcribed using the High Capacity cDNA Reverse Transcription Kit, so the sequenced TCRB transcripts were expressed ones. TCRdb stores this immuneACCESS table with in-frame sequences only. Part of the clones is absent; in the studies checked, under half of the shortfall reflects unresolved V genes, and no reason is known for the rest. Counted in this sample were roughly 290,000 clones; roughly 8% of them appeared once. The ten largest clones take up more than 0.9% of the sample. Sequencing was done on a sample of central memory CD4+ T cells from blood. The receptors shown here come from a woman aged 18-29 years in good health.

This clone has a handful of counts. This chain links TRBV7-2 with TRBJ2-1, with TRBD1 matching over 7 bases. V lost 4 bases and J lost 7; bases outside the gene matches: 10. This CDR3 contains 15 residues. Germline CDR1 and CDR2: SGHTA and FQGNSA. The CDR3 loop is CASSYFNRGLNEQFF. CDR3 in DNA: TGTGCCAGCAGCTATTTTAACAGGGGTTTAAATGAGCAGTTCTTC.

The chain uses TRBV11-2 and TRBJ2-3; D call uncertain. CDR1 SGHAT and CDR2 FQNNGV come from the germline V gene. Trimming removed 1 base at V and 2 bases at J, with 16 bases between. CDR3 length: 17 residues. DNA for the CDR3: TGTGCCAGCAGCTTAGGTCTGTGGATCTCGACCACAGATACGCAGTATTTT. This translates into CASSLGLWISTTDTQYF. The full variable domain, rest sourced from reference TRBV11-2 and TRBJ2-3, is EAGVAQSPRYKIIEKRQSVAFWCNPISGHATLYWYQQILGQGPKLLIQFQNNGVVDDSQLPKDRFSAERLKGVDSTLKIQPAKLEDSAVYLCASSLGLWISTTDTQYFGPGTRLTVL.

The rearrangement links TRBV28 to TRBJ1-2, with 9 bases identical to TRBD1. The CDR3 has 13 residues. V shed 3 bases and J 8 bases; nucleotides not matched to a gene: 4. Per the germline V gene, CDR1 is MDHEN and CDR2 is SYDVKM. Here the CDR3 reads CASSLGQGRGYTF. The CDR3 DNA follows: TGTGCCAGCAGTTTGGGACAGGGACGGGGCTACACCTTC.

J is TRBJ2-6 and V is TRBV6-1; a weak D match, TRBD1 (7 bases). Trimming pared 4 bases from V and 2 bases from J, leaving 12 bases between. Per the germline V gene, CDR1 is MNHNS and CDR2 is SASEGT. The CDR3 has 16 amino acids. CDR3 DNA: TGTGCCAGCAGTGTGGAGGGGGCGACTGGGGCCAACGTCCTGACTTTC. This translates into CASSVEGATGANVLTF.

The chain links TRBV7-2 to TRBJ2-3, with 9 bases matching TRBD1. The CDR3 has 15 amino acids. Looked up from germline, CDR1 is SGHTA and CDR2 is FQGNSA. V shed 5 bases, J shed 4 bases, and the junction held 7 bases outside the gene matches. This CDR3 reads CASSGRDRDPDTQYF. The CDR3 nucleotides read TGTGCCAGCAGCGGCCGGGACAGGGACCCAGATACGCAGTATTTT. The whole variable domain, filled in from reference TRBV7-2 and TRBJ2-3, reads GAGVSQSPSNKVTEKGKDVELRCDPISGHTALYWYRQSLGQGLEFLIYFQGNSAPDKSGLPSDRFSAERTGGSVSTLTIQRTQQEDSAVYLCASSGRDRDPDTQYFGPGTRLTVL.

This clone came up many times. The chain employs TRBV5-1 and TRBJ2-2, with unresolved D. The germline CDR1 and CDR2 sequences are SGHRS and YFSETQ. Trimming cost V 4 bases and J 4 bases, with 11 bases left between them. The CDR3 contains 14 residues. CDR3 in DNA: TGCGCCAGCAGCGGCCATGCTGGCACCGGGGAGCTGTTTTTT. Its protein product is CASSGHAGTGELFF.

This clone was picked up a small number of times. CDR3 loop: CASSDREGQAGELFF. Here the CDR3 DNA reads TGCGCCAGCAGCGACAGGGAAGGTCAAGCCGGGGAGCTGTTTTTT. The gene calls are TRBV10-1 and TRBJ2-2, with 7 positions matching TRBD1. V lost 6 bases, J lost 6 bases, and 10 bases stayed unmatched. This CDR3 spans 15 amino acids. Per germline, CDR1 WNHNN and CDR2 SYGVQD (reference sequence).

This clone came up a few times. The chain combines TRBV7-2 with TRBJ1-2; D is unclear. Germline values: CDR1 SGHTA, CDR2 FQGNSA. V was pared by 0 bases and J by 4 bases, with 12 bases between. The CDR3 is made up of 15 amino acids. CDR3 DNA sequence: TGTGCCAGCAGCTTAGCGTTAGCGGGGAGCTATGGCTACACCTTC. Translating it yields CASSLALAGSYGYTF.

Ten or more counts support this clone. The same CDR3 arises from other DNA sequences in this sample as well. The CDR3 DNA follows: TGCGCCAGCAGCTTGCCTACAGGGGTTAACACTGAAGCTTTCTTT. Translated, it gives CASSLPTGVNTEAFF. The chain uses TRBV5-1 and TRBJ1-1; 7 nucleotides agree with TRBD1. In germline, CDR1 is SGHRS, CDR2 YFSETQ. CDR3 size: 15 residues. V shed 1 base and J 2 bases; nucleotides not matched to a gene: 5.

J is TRBJ2-1 and V is TRBV29-1; tentatively, D is TRBD1 or TRBD2 (5 bases each). The CDR3 length is 14 residues. V lost 7 bases to trimming and J lost 4 bases, with 17 bases between them. Germline CDR1 and CDR2: SQVTM and ANQGSEA. As DNA, the CDR3 is TGCAGCGGACGGGACGGACCATTATACAATGAGCAGTTCTTC. It is translated as CSGRDGPLYNEQFF.